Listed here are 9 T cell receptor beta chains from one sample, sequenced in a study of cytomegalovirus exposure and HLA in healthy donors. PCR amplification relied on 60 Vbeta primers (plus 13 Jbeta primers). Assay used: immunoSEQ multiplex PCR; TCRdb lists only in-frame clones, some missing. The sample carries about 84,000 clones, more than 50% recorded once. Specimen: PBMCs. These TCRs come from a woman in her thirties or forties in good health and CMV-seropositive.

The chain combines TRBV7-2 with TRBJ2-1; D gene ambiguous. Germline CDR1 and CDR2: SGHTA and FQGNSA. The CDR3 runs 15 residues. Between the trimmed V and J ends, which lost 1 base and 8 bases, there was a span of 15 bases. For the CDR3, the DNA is TGTGCCAGCAGCTTAGAACCCTCTGGGCTCGATGAGCAGTTCTTC. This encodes CASSLEPSGLDEQFF.

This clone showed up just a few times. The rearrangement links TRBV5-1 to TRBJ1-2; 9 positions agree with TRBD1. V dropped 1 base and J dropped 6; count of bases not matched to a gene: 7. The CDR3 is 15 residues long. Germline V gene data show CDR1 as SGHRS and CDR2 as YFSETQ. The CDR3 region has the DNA TGCGCCAGCAGCTTGATCGGGACAGGGAGAGATGGCTACACCTTC. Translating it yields CASSLIGTGRDGYTF.

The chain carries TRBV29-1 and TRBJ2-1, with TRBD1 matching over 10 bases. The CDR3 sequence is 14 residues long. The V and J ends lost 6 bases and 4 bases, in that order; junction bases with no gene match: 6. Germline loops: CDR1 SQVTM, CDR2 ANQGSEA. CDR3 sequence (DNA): TGCAGCGTCCGCCGGGACAGGGGTTACAATGAGCAGTTCTTC. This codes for CSVRRDRGYNEQFF.

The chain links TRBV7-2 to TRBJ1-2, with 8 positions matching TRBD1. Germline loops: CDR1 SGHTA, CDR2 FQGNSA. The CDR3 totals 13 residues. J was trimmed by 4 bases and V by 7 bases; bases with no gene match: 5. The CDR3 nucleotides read TGTGCCAGCACCACCGGGACAGGCTATGGCTACACCTTC. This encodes CASTTGTGYGYTF.

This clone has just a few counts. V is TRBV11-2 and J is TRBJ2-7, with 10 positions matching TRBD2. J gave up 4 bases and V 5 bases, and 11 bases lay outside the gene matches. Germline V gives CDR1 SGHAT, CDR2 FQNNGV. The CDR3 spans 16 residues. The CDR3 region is CASSRLAGSGGYEQYF. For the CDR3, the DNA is TGTGCCAGCAGCCGACTAGCGGGTTCAGGGGGATACGAGCAGTACTTC.

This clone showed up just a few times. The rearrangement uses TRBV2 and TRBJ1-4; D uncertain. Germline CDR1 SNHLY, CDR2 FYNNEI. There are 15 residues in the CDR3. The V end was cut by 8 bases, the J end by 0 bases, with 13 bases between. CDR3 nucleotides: TGTGCCAGCCGACTCCGGTTCTCAACTAATGAAAAACTGTTTTTT. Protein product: CASRLRFSTNEKLFF.

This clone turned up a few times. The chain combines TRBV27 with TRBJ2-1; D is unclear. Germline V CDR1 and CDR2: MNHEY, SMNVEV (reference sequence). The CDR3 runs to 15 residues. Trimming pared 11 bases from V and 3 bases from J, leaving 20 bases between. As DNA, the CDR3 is TGTGCCCTAATTCTGACGAGAGGCGACTACAATGAGCAGTTCTTC. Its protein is CALILTRGDYNEQFF.

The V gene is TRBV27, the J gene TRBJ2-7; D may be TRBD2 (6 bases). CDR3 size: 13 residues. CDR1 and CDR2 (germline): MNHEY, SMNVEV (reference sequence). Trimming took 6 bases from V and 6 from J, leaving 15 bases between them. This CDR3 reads CASRRAGGTEQYF. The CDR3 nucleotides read TGTGCCAGCAGGCGCGCCGGGGGAACCGAGCAGTACTTC.

CDR3 bases: TGCGCCAGCAGCTTGGGCACGAGGTTAGATACGCAGTATTTT. Its translation: CASSLGTRLDTQYF. V and J are TRBV5-1 and TRBJ2-3; D is undetermined. The CDR3 has 14 residues. Per germline, CDR1 SGHRS and CDR2 YFSETQ. Trimming took off 0 bases at V and 5 bases at J, with 10 bases between the two ends.